These T cell receptor beta chains were read from a single sample in a study of cytomegalovirus exposure and HLA in healthy donors. Clones were read by immunoSEQ multiplex PCR, and TCRdb kept only the in-frame ones, dropping some. This sample has 95,000 to 150,000 clones, with approximately 66% found just once. The source material was PBMCs. The receptors shown here come from a woman aged 40 to 55 in good health and CMV-seropositive. CDR3s include the opening cysteine and the closing phenylalanine or tryptophan. The order of the fields is J gene, V gene, CDR3 length, CDR3 protein.

j_gene: TRBJ2-7
v_gene: TRBV7-6
len: 13
CDR3aa: CASSGLAGYEQYF

j_gene: TRBJ2-5
v_gene: TRBV15
len: 14
CDR3aa: CATKGGRKQETQYF

j_gene: TRBJ2-7
v_gene: TRBV18
len: 13
CDR3aa: CASSPGQDYEQYF

j_gene: TRBJ2-7
v_gene: TRBV5-8
len: 16
CDR3aa: CASSQGFRQPMDEQYF

j_gene: TRBJ2-3
v_gene: TRBV6-5
len: 15
CDR3aa: CASSYSGGTPDTQYF

j_gene: TRBJ1-4
v_gene: TRBV11-3
len: 16
CDR3aa: CASSLDFGTGDEKLFF

j_gene: TRBJ2-1
v_gene: TRBV19
len: 15
CDR3aa: CASSGHLASYNEQFF

j_gene: TRBJ2-7
v_gene: TRBV6-1
len: 14
CDR3aa: CASSAWTGSYEQYF

j_gene: TRBJ2-7
v_gene: TRBV5-1
len: 15
CDR3aa: CASSFGLIPTYEQYF

j_gene: TRBJ1-6
v_gene: TRBV11-2
len: 14
CDR3aa: CASSLGRGFEALHF

j_gene: TRBJ1-1
v_gene: TRBV7-8
len: 14
CDR3aa: CASSLRAPNTEAFF

j_gene: TRBJ2-7
v_gene: TRBV5-1
len: 15
CDR3aa: CASNVGTGRAYEQYF

j_gene: TRBJ2-1
v_gene: TRBV19
len: 17
CDR3aa: CASSPPRTSGRHNEQFF

j_gene: TRBJ2-1
v_gene: TRBV5-1
len: 15
CDR3aa: CASSLPGGVYNEQFF

j_gene: TRBJ1-1
v_gene: TRBV18
len: 13
CDR3aa: CASSPIGDTEAFF

j_gene: TRBJ1-1
v_gene: TRBV15
len: 14
CDR3aa: CATAGQGAGTEAFF

j_gene: TRBJ2-1
v_gene: TRBV19
len: 15
CDR3aa: CASSIELAGPREQFF

j_gene: TRBJ1-3
v_gene: TRBV6-5
len: 15
CDR3aa: CASSPTARMGNTIYF

j_gene: TRBJ1-5
v_gene: TRBV18
len: 15
CDR3aa: CASSPAPTGDQPQHF

j_gene: TRBJ2-6
v_gene: TRBV2
len: 14
CDR3aa: CASRLNSGANVLTF

j_gene: TRBJ2-1
v_gene: TRBV30
len: 14
CDR3aa: CACTTGGIRNEQFF

j_gene: TRBJ2-7
v_gene: TRBV2
len: 14
CDR3aa: CASSRTSGRYEQYF

j_gene: TRBJ2-1
v_gene: TRBV27
len: 16
CDR3aa: CASSSGLLFRLNEQFF

j_gene: TRBJ2-2
v_gene: TRBV5-4
len: 17
CDR3aa: CASSLDGLAGGAGELFF

j_gene: TRBJ2-1
v_gene: TRBV11-2
len: 13
CDR3aa: CASSPSRGGEQFF

j_gene: TRBJ1-1
v_gene: TRBV5-1
len: 14
CDR3aa: CASSSKDRAHEAFF

j_gene: TRBJ1-1
v_gene: TRBV5-5
len: 13
CDR3aa: CASSLDSLTEAFF

j_gene: TRBJ2-1
v_gene: TRBV7-2
len: 13
CDR3aa: CASSFAQREKQFF

j_gene: TRBJ2-2
v_gene: TRBV29-1
len: 14
CDR3aa: CSVEGQGEAGELFF

j_gene: TRBJ2-6
v_gene: TRBV7-9
len: 17
CDR3aa: CASSLGTGSSGANVLTF

j_gene: TRBJ1-2
v_gene: TRBV6-5
len: 15
CDR3aa: CASSYSGTGGWGYTF

j_gene: TRBJ2-3
v_gene: TRBV6-4
len: 15
CDR3aa: CASSEAGGSTDTQYF

j_gene: TRBJ1-1
v_gene: TRBV6-1
len: 15
CDR3aa: CASPPKGVGGTEAFF

j_gene: TRBJ1-1
v_gene: TRBV7-9
len: 13
CDR3aa: CASSNRGDTEAFF

j_gene: TRBJ2-7
v_gene: TRBV18
len: 16
CDR3aa: CASSPPGTGAPYEQYF

j_gene: TRBJ2-2
v_gene: TRBV29-1
len: 13
CDR3aa: CSVDTADTGELFF

j_gene: TRBJ2-1
v_gene: TRBV5-1
len: 14
CDR3aa: CASGWAGASNEQFF

j_gene: TRBJ2-2
v_gene: TRBV2
len: 17
CDR3aa: CASSAAAGPLSTGELFF

j_gene: TRBJ1-1
v_gene: TRBV19
len: 15
CDR3aa: CASTLNRGGNTEAFF

j_gene: TRBJ2-3
v_gene: TRBV27
len: 16
CDR3aa: CASSPHSGSPADTQYF

j_gene: TRBJ1-4
v_gene: TRBV27
len: 11
CDR3aa: CASSLRGKLFF